The 13 T cell receptor beta chains in this list originate from one sample, sequenced in a study of shared clonotypes between healthy human individuals. TCRdb's table, derived via immunoSEQ multiplex PCR, lists solely in-frame clones and lacks some. The sample shows about 110,000 clones, around 73% of them seen only once. Sequencing was carried out using memory CD8+ T cells sorted from blood. Noted subset: CD45RO+ cells pooled with CCR7-negative TemRA cells. These receptors were taken from a woman younger than 45 in good health.

The chain links TRBV29-1 to TRBJ2-1, with 7 bases identical to TRBD1. Trimming cost V 2 bases and J 3 bases; bases outside gene matches: 1. Germline V gene sequence: CDR1 SQVTM, CDR2 ANQGSEA. The length of the CDR3 is 13 residues. This chain's CDR3 is CSVERDSYNEQFF. The CDR3 coding sequence is TGCAGCGTTGAAAGGGACAGCTACAATGAGCAGTTCTTC.

The chain couples TRBV19 to TRBJ1-2, with D unclear. Trimming removed 5 bases at V and 4 bases at J, with 11 bases between. The CDR3 length is 13 residues. From germline, CDR1 is LNHDA and CDR2 SQIVND (reference sequence). CDR3: CASSLLGSYGYTF. DNA of the CDR3: TGTGCCAGTAGTCTCCTTGGCAGCTATGGCTACACCTTC.

V usage is TRBV7-3 and J usage is TRBJ1-2; 7 nucleotides line up with TRBD1. This CDR3 region has 14 residues. The germline CDR1 and CDR2 sequences are SGHTA and FQGTGA. V was clipped by 1 base and J by 4 bases; unmatched bases: 3. Here the CDR3 DNA reads TGTGCCAGCAGCTTAAGGCCAGGGGGCTATGGCTACACCTTC. This gives the protein CASSLRPGGYGYTF.

This clone was counted a few times. The V call is TRBV11-2, the J call TRBJ2-1, with 9 bases lining up with TRBD2. Germline loops: CDR1 SGHAT, CDR2 FQNNGV. With 5 bases clipped from V and 4 bases from J, the junction kept 9 bases outside the gene matches. The CDR3 length is 16 residues. The CDR3 loop reads CASSPRLAGVYNEQFF. CDR3 nucleotides: TGTGCCAGCAGCCCACGATTAGCGGGAGTATACAATGAGCAGTTCTTC.

The CDR3 here is CASSQRPDGAYEQYF. In DNA, the CDR3 is TGCGCCAGCAGCCAGCGACCGGACGGTGCCTACGAGCAGTACTTC. The chain has TRBV4-1 and TRBJ2-5; D ambiguous. The J call may be faulty, since TRBJ2-7 better matches the DNA end. CDR1 and CDR2 from the germline V gene are MGHRA and YSYEKL. The CDR3 runs to 15 residues.

The V and J genes are TRBV21-1 and TRBJ1-2. TRBV21-1 represents a pseudogene. CDR3 length: 13 residues. The CDR3 here is CASSSSGTIGYTF. The CDR3 DNA is TGTGCCAGCAGCTCCTCGGGGACTATTGGCTACACCTTC.

The CDR3 DNA follows: TGCGCCAGCAGCCAAGAACAAGAAGGGGGCGGTGAAAAACTGTTTTTT. Protein product: CASSQEQEGGGEKLFF. The chain is built from TRBV4-1 and TRBJ1-4; 7 bases map to TRBD1. The CDR3 extends over 16 amino acids. Trimming took 0 bases from V and 7 from J; bases not matched to a gene: 8. Germline V CDR1 and CDR2: MGHRA, YSYEKL.

The gene calls are TRBV5-4 and TRBJ2-7, with 9 bases fitting TRBD2. The CDR3 is 16 amino acids. The germline CDR1 and CDR2 sequences are SGHNT and YYREEE (reference sequence). Trimming at V came to 5 bases and at J to 2 bases, leaving 11 bases not matched to a gene. The CDR3, as DNA: TGTGCCAGCAGTTGGCGTAGCGGGAGTAGAGCCTACGAGCAGTACTTC. It encodes CASSWRSGSRAYEQYF.

The chain joins TRBV28 to TRBJ1-1; the D gene is possibly TRBD1 (6 bases). V lost 3 bases and J lost 6, with 26 bases in between. The CDR3 runs to 18 residues. Germline CDR1 and CDR2: MDHEN and SYDVKM. This CDR3 reads CASSFLPNRGAGPPEAFF. The CDR3 bases are TGTGCCAGCAGTTTCCTACCCAATAGGGGGGCCGGGCCTCCTGAAGCTTTCTTT.

The V and J genes are TRBV6-6 and TRBJ2-7, with TRBD2 matching over 8 bases. Germline CDR1 MNHNY, CDR2 SVGAGI (reference sequence). The CDR3 extends over 14 amino acids. The ends lost 8 bases at V and 4 bases at J; junction bases unmatched: 10. The CDR3 is CASGPSGLSYEQYF. As DNA, the CDR3 is TGTGCCAGCGGACCTAGCGGGCTGAGTTACGAGCAGTACTTC.

The V call is TRBV28, the J call TRBJ2-7; D is unresolved. This CDR3 contains 14 residues. The V end lost 1 base, the J end lost 3 bases, and 10 bases lay between the germline ends. Germline CDR1 and CDR2: MDHEN and SYDVKM. This chain's CDR3 is CASSLYDNFYEQYF. DNA of the CDR3: TGTGCCAGCAGTTTATATGACAATTTCTACGAGCAGTACTTC.

The V and J genes are TRBV7-6 and TRBJ2-1; a possible D gene is TRBD1 (5 bases). Trimming shortened V by 5 bases and J by 9 bases, and 14 bases separated the two germline ends. Germline CDR1 is SGHVS and CDR2 is FNYEAQ. The CDR3 spans 13 residues. In nucleotides, the CDR3 is TGTGCCAGCAGCCCGACAGCAGTTAGTGAGCAGTTCTTC. The encoded protein is CASSPTAVSEQFF.

This clone was seen repeatedly, ten times or more. The chain couples TRBV6-4 to TRBJ2-3, with 15 bases that match TRBD2. The V segment lost 3 bases and the J segment 5 bases; nucleotides outside the gene matches: 0. The CDR3 is made up of 15 amino acids. Germline CDR1 is MRHNA and CDR2 is SNTAGT. CDR3 protein: CASSEGLAGGDTQYF. CDR3 DNA sequence: TGTGCCAGCAGTGAGGGACTAGCGGGAGGAGATACGCAGTATTTT.